This T cell receptor (beta chain) was observed in a study of technical replicates of blood from a few donors. Some clones are missing from TCRdb's copy, which holds only in-frame ones; the method was immunoSEQ multiplex PCR. The sample shows roughly 50,000 clones, just over 90% of them seen only once. This clonotype originated in a human donor in good health. Some clones in this sample may be carry-over from other donors' samples. What was sequenced was PBMCs.

For the CDR3, the DNA is TGTGCCAGCAGTGATCGGGCGGACAGGGGCACAGATACGCAGTATTTT. It codes for CASSDRADRGTDTQYF. The V gene is TRBV6-1, the J gene TRBJ2-3; 8 bases fit TRBD1. V shed 3 bases and J 1 base; nucleotides not matched to a gene: 6. The CDR3 totals 16 residues. Germline V gene lookup returns CDR1 MNHNS and CDR2 SASEGT.